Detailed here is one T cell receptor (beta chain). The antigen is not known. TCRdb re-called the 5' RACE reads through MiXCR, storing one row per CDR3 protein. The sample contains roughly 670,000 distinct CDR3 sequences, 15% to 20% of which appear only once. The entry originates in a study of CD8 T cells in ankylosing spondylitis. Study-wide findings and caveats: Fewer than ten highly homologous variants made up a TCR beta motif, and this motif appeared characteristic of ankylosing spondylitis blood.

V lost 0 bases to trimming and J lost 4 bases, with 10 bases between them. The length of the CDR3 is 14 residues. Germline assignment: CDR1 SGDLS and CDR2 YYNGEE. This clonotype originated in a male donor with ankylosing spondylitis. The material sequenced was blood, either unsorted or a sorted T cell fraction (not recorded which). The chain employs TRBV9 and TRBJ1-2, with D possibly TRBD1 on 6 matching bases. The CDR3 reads CASSVGEGGYGYTF. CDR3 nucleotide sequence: TGTGCCAGCAGCGTAGGAGAGGGGGGCTATGGCTACACCTTC. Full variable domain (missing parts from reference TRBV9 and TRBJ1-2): DSGVTQTPKHLITATGQRVTLRCSPRSGDLSVYWYQQSLDQGLQFLIQYYNGEERAKGNILERFSAQQFPDLHSELNLSSLELGDSALYFCASSVGEGGYGYTFGSGTRLTVV.